The present entry profiles one T cell receptor beta chain with its context. Its matching antigen is unknown. This record comes from a study of T-cell reconstitution after alpha-beta-depleted transplantation in children. Overall study results and limits: About two months after transplant, alpha-beta T cells reportedly came from several hundred expanded graft clones. T-cell counts and diversity at one year post-transplant came mainly from newly produced T cells.

The CDR3 contains 18 residues. Trimming stripped 0 bases from V and 1 base from J, with 19 bases between. CDR1 and CDR2 from the germline V gene are DFQATT and SNEGSKA (reference sequence). Unique molecular identifiers were incorporated into the prepared TCRbeta library. TCRdb independently ran MiXCR on the PCR reads; one entry per CDR3 protein. The table has approximately 800,000 distinct CDR3 sequences, roughly 16% seen once. The TCR was taken from a male patient between 5 and 17 years old who had a stem cell transplant for acute lymphoblastic leukemia, so the T cells may come from the graft donor. This material consisted of PBMCs, mostly from graft donor cells, taken 360 days after TCRalphabeta/CD19-depleted stem cell transplant. J is TRBJ1-5 and V is TRBV20-1, with D hard to call. CDR3 in amino acids: CSARDRVRRRPSNQPQHF. The DNA for the CDR3 is TGCAGTGCTAGAGATCGGGTTCGTCGCCGACCCAGCAATCAGCCCCAGCATTTT.